This is a list of T cell receptor beta chains from one sample in a study of shared clonotypes between healthy human individuals. Only in-frame clones appear in the TCRdb table, and some are missing; sequencing was by immunoSEQ multiplex PCR. The table has 1.6 million or so clones, approximately 98.5% seen once. The specimen sequenced was naive CD4+ T cells sorted from blood. Every receptor here comes from a man aged 25-40 years in good health. Each CDR3 is given with its conserved first and last residue. Each record gives: V gene, CDR3 protein.

>TRBV28
CASSTPGHINYGYTF
>TRBV5-1
CASSSRDSVREQYF
>TRBV7-6
CASSLVFLVPGQGTNEKLFF
>TRBV9
CASSLREGYSPIQETQYF
>TRBV12-1
CASRSTSGFHEQYF
>TRBV2
CASSEAVGTQPQHF
>TRBV2
CASSLNTEAFF
>TRBV7-8
CASSLLGRSSYEQYF
>TRBV6-6
CASSYSDTRGANVLTF
>TRBV19
CASRAAEAFF
>TRBV5-1
CASSLPSGTLNEQFF
>TRBV27
CASSRDRWNTEAFF
>TRBV29-1
CSVGAGGLGEQYF
>TRBV30
CAWSGPGTRPSHEQYF
>TRBV30
CAWRLGLAYGYTF
>TRBV9
CASSEVGAGELFF
>TRBV5-1
CASSLIGTGELFF
>TRBV7-2
CASTNRDKTHEQYF
>TRBV6-6
CASRPGLSNQPQHF
>TRBV20-1
CSAILGETQYF
>TRBV6-5
CASRYRENEQFF
>TRBV4-1
CASRPGESNTGELFF
>TRBV4-3
CASSQDRRRGIEQYF
>TRBV5-1
CASSLDVGYGYTF
>TRBV6-1
CASSEFGGLTYEQYF
>TRBV19
CASSIGVSQETQYF
>TRBV7-9
CASSRREGEQYF
>TRBV6-5
CASSPRYSEKLFF
>TRBV7-9
CASSLLTALYGYTF
>TRBV7-8
CASSRTQHTSGNNEQFF
>TRBV5-1
CASSLLTDTGELFF
>TRBV9
CASSVAVNTGELFF
>TRBV5-1
CASSLTGASSYNEQFF
>TRBV11-2
CASSLEVRGFSGNTIYF
>TRBV7-9
CASSLKQGARYYEQYF
>TRBV7-2
CASSLGTSGLSSYNEQFF
>TRBV18
CASSPGTSGAYNEQFF
>TRBV29-1
CSVRLAVNTGELFF
>TRBV5-1
CASSRQGSTNEKLFF